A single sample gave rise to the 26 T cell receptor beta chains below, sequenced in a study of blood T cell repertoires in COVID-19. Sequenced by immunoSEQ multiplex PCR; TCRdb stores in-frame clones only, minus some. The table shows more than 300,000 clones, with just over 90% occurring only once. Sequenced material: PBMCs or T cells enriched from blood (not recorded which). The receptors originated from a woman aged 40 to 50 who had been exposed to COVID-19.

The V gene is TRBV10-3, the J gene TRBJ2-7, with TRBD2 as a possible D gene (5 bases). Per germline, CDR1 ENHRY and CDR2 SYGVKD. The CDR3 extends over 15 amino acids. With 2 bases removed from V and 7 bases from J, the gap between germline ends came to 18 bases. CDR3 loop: CAISEPMDGPGEQYF. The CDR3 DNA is TGTGCCATCAGTGAGCCCATGGACGGCCCGGGGGAGCAGTACTTC.

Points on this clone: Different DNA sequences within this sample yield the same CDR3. Here the CDR3 DNA reads TGTGCCAGCAGCTTGGGGGGGAACACTGAAGCTTTCTTT. Translated: CASSLGGNTEAFF. V usage is TRBV11-3 and J usage is TRBJ1-1; maybe TRBD1 (5 bases). This CDR3 contains 13 residues. The germline CDR1 and CDR2 sequences are SGHNT and YENEEA. V lost 3 bases and J 1 base, leaving 6 bases between the germline ends.

The CDR3 loop is CASSRFGGRNYGYTF. For the CDR3, the DNA is TGTGCCAGCAGCCGCTTCGGGGGGAGAAACTATGGCTACACCTTC. The rearrangement uses TRBV3-1 (or the pseudogene TRBV3-2) and TRBJ1-2; a possible D gene is TRBD1 (5 bases). Looked up from germline, CDR1 is LGHDT and CDR2 is YNNKEL (reference sequence). V lost 4 bases and J lost 2, with 14 bases in between. CDR3 length equals 15 residues.

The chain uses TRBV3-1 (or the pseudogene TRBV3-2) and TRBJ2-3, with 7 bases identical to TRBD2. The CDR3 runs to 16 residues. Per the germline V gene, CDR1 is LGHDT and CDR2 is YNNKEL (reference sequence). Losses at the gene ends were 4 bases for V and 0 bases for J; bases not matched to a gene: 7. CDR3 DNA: TGTGCCAGCAGCCCCCGACTAGCACCTAGCACAGATACGCAGTATTTT. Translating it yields CASSPRLAPSTDTQYF.

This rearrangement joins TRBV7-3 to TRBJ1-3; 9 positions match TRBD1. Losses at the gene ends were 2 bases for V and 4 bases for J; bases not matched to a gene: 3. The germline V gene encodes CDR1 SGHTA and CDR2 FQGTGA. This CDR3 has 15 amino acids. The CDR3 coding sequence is TGTGCCAGCAGCTTAGGGACAGGGACCGGAAACACCATATATTTT. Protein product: CASSLGTGTGNTIYF.

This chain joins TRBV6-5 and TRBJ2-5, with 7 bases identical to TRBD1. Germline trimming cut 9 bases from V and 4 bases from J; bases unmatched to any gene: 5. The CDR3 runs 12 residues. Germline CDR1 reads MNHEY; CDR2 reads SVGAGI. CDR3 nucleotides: TGTGCCAGTCATACAGGGGCAGAGACCCAGTACTTC. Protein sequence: CASHTGAETQYF.

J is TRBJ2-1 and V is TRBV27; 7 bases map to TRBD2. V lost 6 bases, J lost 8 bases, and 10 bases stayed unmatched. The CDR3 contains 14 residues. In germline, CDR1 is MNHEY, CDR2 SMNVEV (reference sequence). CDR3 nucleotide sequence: TGTGCCAGCAGCCAGCGGGACCCCCCCCATGAGCAGTTCTTC. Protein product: CASSQRDPPHEQFF.

The CDR3 DNA follows: TGCGCCAGCAGTAGGGGGCCGACGGCCTACGAGCAGTACTTC. It yields the protein CASSRGPTAYEQYF. The V and J genes are TRBV5-1 and TRBJ2-7, with 7 nucleotides matching TRBD1. The CDR3 has 14 residues. Germline lookup yields CDR1 SGHRS and CDR2 YFSETQ. Trimming cost V 5 bases and J 2 bases; bases outside gene matches: 7.

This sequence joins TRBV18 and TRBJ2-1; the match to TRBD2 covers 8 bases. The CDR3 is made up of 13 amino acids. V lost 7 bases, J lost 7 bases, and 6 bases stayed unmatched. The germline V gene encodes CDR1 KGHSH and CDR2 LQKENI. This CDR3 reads CASFPTSANEQFF. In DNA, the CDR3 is TGTGCCAGCTTCCCGACTAGCGCTAATGAGCAGTTCTTC.

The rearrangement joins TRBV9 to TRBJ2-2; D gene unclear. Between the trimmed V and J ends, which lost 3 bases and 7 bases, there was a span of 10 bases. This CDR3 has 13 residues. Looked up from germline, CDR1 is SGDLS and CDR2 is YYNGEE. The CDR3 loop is CASSADWVGELFF. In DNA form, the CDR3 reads TGTGCCAGCAGCGCCGACTGGGTCGGGGAGCTGTTTTTT. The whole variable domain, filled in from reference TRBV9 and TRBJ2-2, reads DSGVTQTPKHLITATGQRVTLRCSPRSGDLSVYWYQQSLDQGLQFLIQYYNGEERAKGNILERFSAQQFPDLHSELNLSSLELGDSALYFCASSADWVGELFFGEGSRLTVL.

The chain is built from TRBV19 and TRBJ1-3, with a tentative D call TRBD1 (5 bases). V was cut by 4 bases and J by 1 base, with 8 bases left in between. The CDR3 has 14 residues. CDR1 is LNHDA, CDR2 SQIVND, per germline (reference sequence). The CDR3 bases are TGTGCCAGTAGTAATGGGGCTTCTGGAAACACCATATATTTT. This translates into CASSNGASGNTIYF.

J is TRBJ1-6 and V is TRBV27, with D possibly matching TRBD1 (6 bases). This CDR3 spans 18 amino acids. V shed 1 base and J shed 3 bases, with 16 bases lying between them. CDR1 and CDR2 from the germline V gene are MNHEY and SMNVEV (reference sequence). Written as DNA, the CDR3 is TGTGCCAGCAGTTTATTTAGTGTAGGGGGGGGCTATAATTCACCCCTCCACTTT. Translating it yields CASSLFSVGGGYNSPLHF.

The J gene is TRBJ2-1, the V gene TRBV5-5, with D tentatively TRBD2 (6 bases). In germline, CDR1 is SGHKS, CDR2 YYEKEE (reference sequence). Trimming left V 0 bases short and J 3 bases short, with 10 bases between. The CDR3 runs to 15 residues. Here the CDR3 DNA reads TGTGCCAGCAGCTTGGGCGGGGTGAACTACAATGAGCAGTTCTTC. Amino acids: CASSLGGVNYNEQFF.

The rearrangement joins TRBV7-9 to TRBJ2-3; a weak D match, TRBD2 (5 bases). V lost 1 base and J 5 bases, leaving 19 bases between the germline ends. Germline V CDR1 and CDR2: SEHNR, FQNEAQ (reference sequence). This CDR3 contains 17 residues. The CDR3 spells CASSLGRVAFNEDTQYF. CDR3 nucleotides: TGTGCCAGCAGCTTAGGTCGGGTAGCGTTTAATGAAGATACGCAGTATTTT.

This CDR3 reads CASKRTALGSPLHF. The CDR3 DNA is TGTGCCAGCAAAAGGACAGCCCTGGGTTCACCCCTCCACTTT. The rearrangement uses TRBV5-8 and TRBJ1-6, with D possibly TRBD1 on 6 matching bases. Germline V gene sequence: CDR1 SGHTS, CDR2 YDEGEE. V lost 6 bases and J 9 bases, leaving 16 bases between the germline ends. The CDR3 covers 14 residues. Combining the CDR3 with reference TRBV5-8 and TRBJ1-6 gives the whole variable domain EAGVTQSPTHLIKTRGQQATLRCSPISGHTSVYWYQQALGLGLQFLLWYDEGEERNRGNFPPRFSGRQFPNYSSELNVNALELEDSALYLCASKRTALGSPLHFGNGTRLTVT.

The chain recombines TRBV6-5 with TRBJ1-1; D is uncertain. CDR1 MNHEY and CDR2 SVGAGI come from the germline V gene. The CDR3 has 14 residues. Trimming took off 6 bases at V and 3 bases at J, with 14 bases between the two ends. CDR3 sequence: CASRPPGGYTEAFF. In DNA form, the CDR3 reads TGTGCCAGCAGACCGCCGGGAGGGTACACTGAAGCTTTCTTT.

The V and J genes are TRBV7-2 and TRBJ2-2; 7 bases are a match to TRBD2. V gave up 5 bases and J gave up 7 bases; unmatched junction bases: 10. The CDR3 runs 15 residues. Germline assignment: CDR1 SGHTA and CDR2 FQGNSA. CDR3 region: CASSQHPRGNGELFF. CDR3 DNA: TGTGCCAGCAGCCAACACCCGCGGGGGAACGGGGAGCTGTTTTTT.

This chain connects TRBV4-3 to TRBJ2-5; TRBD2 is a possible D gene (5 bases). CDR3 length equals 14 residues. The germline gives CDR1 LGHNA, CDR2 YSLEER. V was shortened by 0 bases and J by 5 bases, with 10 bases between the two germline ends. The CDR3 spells CASSQDAGGETQYF. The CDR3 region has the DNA TGCGCCAGCAGCCAAGATGCAGGAGGTGAGACCCAGTACTTC.

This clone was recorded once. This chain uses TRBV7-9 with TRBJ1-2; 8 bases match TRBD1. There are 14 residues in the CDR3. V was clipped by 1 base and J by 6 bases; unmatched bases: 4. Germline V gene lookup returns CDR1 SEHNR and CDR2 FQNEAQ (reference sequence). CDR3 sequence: CASSLGTGNHGYTF. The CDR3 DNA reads TGTGCCAGCAGCTTAGGGACAGGGAATCATGGCTACACCTTC.

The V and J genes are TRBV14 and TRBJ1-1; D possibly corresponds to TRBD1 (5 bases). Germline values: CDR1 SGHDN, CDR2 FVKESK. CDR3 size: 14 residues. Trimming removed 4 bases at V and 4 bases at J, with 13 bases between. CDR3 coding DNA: TGTGCCAGCAGCCCGGGATCGGGACTCACTGAAGCTTTCTTT. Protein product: CASSPGSGLTEAFF. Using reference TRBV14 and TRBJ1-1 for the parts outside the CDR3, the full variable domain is EAGVTQFPSHSVIEKGQTVTLRCDPISGHDNLYWYRRVMGKEIKFLLHFVKESKQDESGMPNNRFLAERTGGTYSTLKVQPAELEDSGVYFCASSPGSGLTEAFFGQGTRLTVV.

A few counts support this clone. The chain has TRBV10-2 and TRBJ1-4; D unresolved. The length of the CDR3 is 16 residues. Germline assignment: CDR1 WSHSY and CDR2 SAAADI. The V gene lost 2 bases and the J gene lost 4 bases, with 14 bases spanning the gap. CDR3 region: CASSEGPFRRNEKLFF. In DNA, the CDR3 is TGCGCCAGCAGTGAGGGGCCGTTCAGGCGTAATGAAAAACTGTTTTTT.

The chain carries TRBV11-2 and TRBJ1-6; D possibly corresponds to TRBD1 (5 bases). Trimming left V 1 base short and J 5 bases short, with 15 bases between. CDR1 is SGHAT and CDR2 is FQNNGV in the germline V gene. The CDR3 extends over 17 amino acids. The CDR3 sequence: CASSLVGQGVNNSPLHF. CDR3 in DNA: TGTGCCAGCAGCTTAGTCGGGCAGGGCGTGAATAATTCACCCCTCCACTTT.

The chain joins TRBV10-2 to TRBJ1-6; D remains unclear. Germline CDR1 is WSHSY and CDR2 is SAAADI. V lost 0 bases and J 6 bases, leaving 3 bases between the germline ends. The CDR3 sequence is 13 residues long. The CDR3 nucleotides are TGCGCCAGCAGTGAGTCGGCTAATTCACCCCTCCACTTT. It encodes CASSESANSPLHF.

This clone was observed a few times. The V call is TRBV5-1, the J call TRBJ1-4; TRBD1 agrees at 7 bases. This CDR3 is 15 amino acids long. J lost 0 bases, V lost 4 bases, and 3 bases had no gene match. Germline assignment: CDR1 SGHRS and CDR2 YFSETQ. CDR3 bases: TGCGCCAGCAGCGTGACAGGGTCAACTAATGAAAAACTGTTTTTT. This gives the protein CASSVTGSTNEKLFF.

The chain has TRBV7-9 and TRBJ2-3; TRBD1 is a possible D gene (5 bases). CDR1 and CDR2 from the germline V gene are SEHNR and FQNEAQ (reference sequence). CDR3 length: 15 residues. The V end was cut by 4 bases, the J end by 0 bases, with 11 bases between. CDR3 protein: CASSSTTESTDTQYF. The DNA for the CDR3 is TGTGCCAGCAGCTCCACGACAGAGAGCACAGATACGCAGTATTTT.

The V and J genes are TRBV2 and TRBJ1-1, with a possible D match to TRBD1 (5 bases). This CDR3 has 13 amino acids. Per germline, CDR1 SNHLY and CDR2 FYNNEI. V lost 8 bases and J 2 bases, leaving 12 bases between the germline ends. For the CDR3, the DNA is TGTGCCAGCGTGACAGTCGTAAACACTGAAGCTTTCTTT. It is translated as CASVTVVNTEAFF.